This entry lists 18 T cell receptor beta chains sequenced from one sample in a study of CXCR4 blockade with PD-1 therapy in pancreatic cancer. Assay: immunoSEQ multiplex PCR; the TCRdb copy retains only in-frame clones and omits some. The sample includes some 4,000 clones, about two fifths of them seen just once. The sequenced sample was tumor tissue. These receptors were obtained from a human donor with pancreatic ductal adenocarcinoma.

The genes are TRBV1 and TRBJ2-5; TRBD2 is the table's D call, not checked against the DNA. TRBV1 is a known pseudogene. There are 12 residues in the CDR3. CDR3 coding DNA: TGCGCCAGCAGCCAAGACGAAGAGACCCAGTACTTC. It yields the protein CASSQDEETQYF.

This rearrangement joins TRBV11-3 to TRBJ2-3, with 13 bases lining up with TRBD2. Germline V gene data show CDR1 as SGHNT and CDR2 as YENEEA. V lost 5 bases, J lost 3 bases, and 11 bases stayed unmatched. The CDR3 has 18 residues. This CDR3 is CASSLRTSGGFTTDTQYF. CDR3 in DNA: TGTGCCAGCAGCCTTAGGACTAGCGGGGGTTTTACTACAGATACGCAGTATTTT.

This clone is labeled as medium-sized (0.01 to 0.1%). The V and J genes are TRBV11-3 and TRBJ2-5, with D perhaps TRBD2 (5 bases). V gave up 1 base and J gave up 2 bases, with 14 bases separating them. CDR1 SGHNT and CDR2 YENEEA come from the germline V gene. This CDR3 region has 16 residues. The CDR3 region is CASSLGSAGKQETQYF. The DNA for the CDR3 is TGTGCCAGCAGCTTAGGGTCGGCCGGGAAACAAGAGACCCAGTACTTC.

V and J are TRBV19 and TRBJ2-7, with D unclear. Germline CDR1 is LNHDA and CDR2 is SQIVND (reference sequence). The V and J ends lost 4 bases and 7 bases respectively, with 8 bases between them. The CDR3 is made up of 11 amino acids. DNA for the CDR3: TGTGCCAGTAGTACTGCCAGGGAGCAGTACTTC. Translated, it gives CASSTAREQYF.

This clone appeared a few times. The chain has TRBV9 and TRBJ1-1; no firm D call. The CDR3 length is 13 residues. V was clipped by 3 bases and J by 0 bases, with 6 bases between them. Germline CDR1 and CDR2: SGDLS and YYNGEE. This chain's CDR3 is CASSGGVNTEAFF. CDR3 in DNA: TGTGCCAGCAGCGGCGGGGTGAACACTGAAGCTTTCTTT.

This clone is medium-sized by share. The sample has other DNA sequences that encode this CDR3 too. The chain has TRBV6-8 and TRBJ2-3; D may be TRBD2 (7 bases). V was pared by 5 bases and J by 6 bases, with 9 bases between. The CDR3 totals 12 residues. Germline V lookup: CDR1 MNHGY, CDR2 SAAAGT. The CDR3 sequence: CASSGGADTQYF. Written as DNA, the CDR3 is TGTGCCAGCAGTGGGGGGGCCGATACGCAGTATTTT.

The chain is built from TRBV19 and TRBJ2-4, with D possibly matching TRBD1 (5 bases). V was trimmed by 6 bases and J by 1 base, leaving 13 bases between them. The CDR3 totals 15 residues. The germline CDR1 and CDR2 sequences are LNHDA and SQIVND (reference sequence). The CDR3 loop reads CASSRGASAKNIQYF. The CDR3 DNA sequence: TGTGCCAGTAGCCGTGGGGCGTCCGCCAAAAACATTCAGTACTTC.

The V call is TRBV9, the J call TRBJ1-2; a possible D gene is TRBD1 (5 bases). V lost 3 bases, J lost 4 bases, and 13 bases lay in between. The germline V gene encodes CDR1 SGDLS and CDR2 YYNGEE. CDR3 length: 14 residues. CDR3 sequence reads: CASSARGQVYGYTF. The DNA for the CDR3 is TGTGCCAGCAGCGCTCGTGGACAAGTCTATGGCTACACCTTC.

In this sample, this clone turned up a few times. The chain couples TRBV9 to TRBJ2-7; TRBD1 agrees at 10 bases. After removal of 5 bases from V and 0 bases from J, the junction contained 8 bases not matched to a gene. Germline V gene lookup returns CDR1 SGDLS and CDR2 YYNGEE. This CDR3 has 16 amino acids. The chain's CDR3 is CASSATGQGFSYEQYF. The CDR3 nucleotides read TGTGCCAGCAGTGCGACGGGACAGGGGTTCTCCTACGAGCAGTACTTC.

This clone came up a few times. The chain employs TRBV12-5 and TRBJ2-1; 8 nucleotides line up with TRBD2. The CDR3 loop spans 12 amino acids. Germline CDR1 and CDR2: LGHNT and FRNRAP. The CDR3 sequence is CAPGGGGYEQFF. As DNA, the CDR3 is TGTGCCCCCGGGGGCGGGGGGTATGAGCAGTTCTTC.

The chain has TRBV9 and TRBJ2-7; a possible D gene is TRBD1 (6 bases). Looked up from germline, CDR1 is SGDLS and CDR2 is YYNGEE. The CDR3 is 14 amino acids. Trimming cost V 4 bases and J 3 bases, with 14 bases left between them. For the CDR3, the DNA is TGTGCCAGCAGCCTTGGACAGCCCTACTACGAGCAGTACTTC. This codes for CASSLGQPYYEQYF.

This clone has a handful of counts. This chain joins TRBV19 and TRBJ2-3; 7 bases are shared with TRBD1. CDR1 is LNHDA and CDR2 is SQIVND in the germline V gene (reference sequence). The CDR3 sequence is 14 residues long. J lost 5 bases, V lost 5 bases, and 7 bases had no gene match. CDR3 sequence: CASSGLAGGDTQYF. CDR3 in DNA: TGTGCCAGTAGTGGTCTGGCAGGGGGAGATACGCAGTATTTT.

This chain uses TRBV7-5 with TRBJ2-3; TRBD2 is taken as the D call from the table, unchecked against the DNA. TRBV7-5 is a pseudogene segment. CDR3 length equals 14 residues. The DNA of the CDR3 is TGTGCCAGCAGCTCGCGGGGGGGCGGAGATACGCAGTATTTT. Protein product: CASSSRGGGDTQYF.

The chain has TRBV6-8 and TRBJ2-3; no definite D call. CDR3 length: 14 residues. V shed 5 bases and J shed 0 bases, with 9 bases lying between them. The germline V gene encodes CDR1 MNHGY and CDR2 SAAAGT. CDR3 nucleotides: TGTGCCAGCAGTGCCCTATCTAGCACAGATACGCAGTATTTT. This encodes CASSALSSTDTQYF.

CDR3 DNA sequence: TGTGCCAGTAGTATCGCGGCCCCTGGACGGGGGCAGAGAGCCTACGAGCAGTACTTC. Amino acid sequence: CASSIAAPGRGQRAYEQYF. The chain joins TRBV19 to TRBJ2-7, with D perhaps matching TRBD1 or TRBD2 (6 bases each). The V end was cut by 3 bases, the J end by 2 bases, with 26 bases between. CDR1 is LNHDA and CDR2 is SQIVND in the germline V gene (reference sequence). The CDR3 contains 19 residues.

The chain uses TRBV5-1 and TRBJ2-6; D remains ambiguous. From germline, CDR1 is SGHRS and CDR2 YFSETQ. Deletions cut 0 bases from V and 0 bases from J, with 7 bases between. The CDR3 totals 16 residues. CDR3 nucleotide sequence: TGCGCCAGCAGCTTGGACGTGGGCTCTGGGGCCAACGTCCTGACTTTC. As protein: CASSLDVGSGANVLTF.

A few counts support this clone. The chain has TRBV5-1 and TRBJ1-5; no definite D call. Germline values: CDR1 SGHRS, CDR2 YFSETQ. Between the trimmed V and J ends, which lost 1 base and 4 bases, there was a span of 9 bases. The CDR3 consists of 14 residues. In nucleotides, the CDR3 is TGCGCCAGCAGCTTGACGGGTGGGAATCAGCCCCAGCATTTT. Translated, it gives CASSLTGGNQPQHF.

This clone has a single count. The rearrangement joins TRBV18 to TRBJ1-3; D possibly corresponds to TRBD1 (6 bases). V lost 0 bases and J 2 bases, leaving 17 bases between the germline ends. This CDR3 spans 18 amino acids. From germline, CDR1 is KGHSH and CDR2 LQKENI. The chain's CDR3 is CASSPPRPGVLAGNTIYF. The DNA of the CDR3 is TGTGCCAGCTCACCACCGCGGCCAGGGGTGTTAGCTGGAAACACCATATATTTT. The variable domain in full, with the rest retrieved from reference TRBV18 and TRBJ1-3, is NAGVMQNPRHLVRRRGQEARLRCSPMKGHSHVYWYRQLPEEGLKFMVYLQKENIIDESGMPKERFSAEFPKEGPSILRIQQVVRGDSAAYFCASSPPRPGVLAGNTIYFGEGSWLTVV.